This T cell receptor beta chain was recorded in a study of blood T cell repertoires in COVID-19. The CDR3 spans 14 residues. CDR1 is LGHDT, CDR2 YNNKEL, per germline (reference sequence). Trimming cost V 0 bases and J 6 bases, with 9 bases left between them. The table came from immunoSEQ multiplex PCR; TCRdb's copy has only in-frame clones and leaves some out. The top ten hold approximately 3.7% of the sample, which has about 230,000 clones, 80% to 90% seen once. The sequence derives from a woman aged 25 to 45 who had been exposed to COVID-19. The sequenced sample consisted of PBMCs or T cells enriched from blood (not recorded which). The chain is built from TRBV3-1 (or the pseudogene TRBV3-2) and TRBJ2-1, with a weak D call TRBD2 (5 bases). CDR3 bases: TGTGCCAGCAGCCAAGATCCTAGCTCCAATGAGCAGTTCTTC. Its protein product is CASSQDPSSNEQFF.